A selection of T cell receptor beta chains follows, all from one sample in a study of cytomegalovirus exposure and HLA in healthy donors. Assay used: immunoSEQ multiplex PCR; TCRdb lists only in-frame clones, some missing. This table has 170,000 or so clones, about 88% appearing once. The sequenced sample consisted of PBMCs. The receptors originated from a young woman in good health and CMV-seronegative. Both conserved end residues are part of each CDR3. The D gene is left open where the match is weak. Expanded clones get a size class; other rows say once, few or many, or leave the size out.

CDR3: CASSLPGGGNYGYTF; DNA: TGTGCCAGCAGCTTACCAGGGGGCGGGAACTATGGCTACACCTTC; V: TRBV7-9; J: TRBJ1-2; size: -; D: TRBD1
CDR3: CASGTMTEAFF; DNA: TGTGCCAGCGGGACAATGACTGAAGCTTTCTTT; V: TRBV19; J: TRBJ1-1; size: -; D: -
CDR3: CASSTNLNTEAFF; DNA: TGTGCCAGCAGCACGAACTTGAACACTGAAGCTTTCTTT; V: TRBV4-2; J: TRBJ1-1; size: -; D: -
CDR3: CASSSDRDSGRAFF; DNA: TGTGCCAGCAGCTCAGACCGGGACAGCGGGAGAGCTTTCTTT; V: TRBV7-2; J: TRBJ1-1; size: -; D: TRBD1
CDR3: CASSQSGTGVYEQYF; DNA: TGTGCCAGCAGCCAATCCGGGACAGGGGTCTACGAGCAGTACTTC; V: TRBV4-2; J: TRBJ2-7; size: -; D: TRBD1
CDR3: CASSFGLAGGEQYF; DNA: TGTGCCAGCAGTTTCGGACTAGCGGGAGGGGAGCAGTACTTC; V: TRBV28; J: TRBJ2-7; size: -; D: TRBD2
CDR3: CASSVGAAAADTQYF; DNA: TGTGCCAGCAGCGTAGGAGCGGCAGCGGCAGATACGCAGTATTTT; V: TRBV9; J: TRBJ2-3; size: -; D: -
CDR3: CASSQFSRDSPDTQYF; DNA: TGTGCCAGCTCACAATTTAGTAGGGACAGCCCAGATACGCAGTATTTT; V: TRBV18; J: TRBJ2-3; size: -; D: TRBD1
CDR3: CASTEDRGLRETQYF; DNA: TGTGCCAGCACTGAGGACAGGGGGCTGAGGGAGACCCAGTACTTC; V: TRBV6-5; J: TRBJ2-5; size: -; D: TRBD1
CDR3: CASSLTASYEQYF; DNA: TGTGCCAGCAGCTTAACCGCGTCCTACGAGCAGTACTTC; V: TRBV11-3; J: TRBJ2-7; size: once; D: -
CDR3: CAWGSSHTGELFF; DNA: TGTGCCTGGGGATCTAGTCACACCGGGGAGCTGTTTTTT; V: TRBV30; J: TRBJ2-2; size: -; D: -
CDR3: CASSLSSVQDQETQYF; DNA: TGTGCCAGCAGCTTGTCATCGGTGCAGGATCAAGAGACCCAGTACTTC; V: TRBV5-5; J: TRBJ2-5; size: -; D: -
CDR3: CASSLDRGREQYF; DNA: TGTGCCAGCTCACTCGACAGGGGGCGCGAGCAGTACTTC; V: TRBV18; J: TRBJ2-7; size: -; D: TRBD1
CDR3: CASSLMTGQNSPLHF; DNA: TGTGCCAGTAGTCTCATGACGGGTCAGAATTCACCCCTCCACTTT; V: TRBV19; J: TRBJ1-6; size: -; D: -
CDR3: CASSPPWASTEAFF; DNA: TGTGCCAGCAGTCCGCCTTGGGCGAGCACTGAAGCTTTCTTT; V: TRBV6-5; J: TRBJ1-1; size: -; D: -
CDR3: CAIQGGEKLFF; DNA: TGTGCCATCCAGGGGGGCGAAAAACTGTTTTTT; V: TRBV25-1; J: TRBJ1-4; size: few; D: TRBD1
CDR3: CASSYGLNYGYTF; DNA: TGTGCCAGCAGTTACGGCCTTAACTATGGCTACACCTTC; V: TRBV6-6; J: TRBJ1-2; size: once; D: -
CDR3: CASSFTLKGYQPQHF; DNA: TGTGCCAGCAGTTTTACGCTCAAGGGGTATCAGCCCCAGCATTTT; V: TRBV28; J: TRBJ1-5; size: -; D: -
CDR3: CATSRGPTTGEETQYF; DNA: TGTGCCACCAGCAGAGGTCCTACCACAGGGGAAGAGACCCAGTACTTC; V: TRBV15; J: TRBJ2-5; size: -; D: TRBD1
CDR3: CASSWGRGGREQYF; DNA: TGTGCCAGCAGTTGGGGACGGGGGGGTCGCGAGCAGTACTTC; V: TRBV27; J: TRBJ2-7; size: -; D: TRBD2
CDR3: CASSSDRGTGNTIYF; DNA: TGTGCCAGCAGTTCCGACAGGGGTACTGGAAACACCATATATTTT; V: TRBV28; J: TRBJ1-3; size: -; D: TRBD1
CDR3: CASSLWAGKLDTQYF; DNA: TGTGCCAGCAGTTTATGGGCAGGGAAGTTAGATACGCAGTATTTT; V: TRBV27; J: TRBJ2-3; size: -; D: -
CDR3: CASSQRAGGQDTQYF; DNA: TGTGCCAGCAGCCAACGAGCGGGGGGGCAAGATACGCAGTATTTT; V: TRBV4-2; J: TRBJ2-3; size: -; D: TRBD2
CDR3: CASSGLAGSYNEQFF; DNA: TGTGCCAGCAGTGGGTTAGCGGGCTCCTACAATGAGCAGTTCTTC; V: TRBV2; J: TRBJ2-1; size: -; D: TRBD2
CDR3: CASSLYQDRTCGYTF; DNA: TGTGCCAGCAGCTTATACCAGGACAGGACTTGTGGCTACACCTTC; V: TRBV7-4; J: TRBJ1-2; size: -; D: TRBD1
CDR3: CASSISREFSPLHF; DNA: TGTGCCAGCAGCATTAGTCGGGAGTTTTCACCCCTCCACTTT; V: TRBV13; J: TRBJ1-6; size: -; D: -
CDR3: CASSLDRFSYEQYF; DNA: TGTGCCAGCAGCTTGGACAGGTTTTCCTACGAGCAGTACTTC; V: TRBV11-1; J: TRBJ2-7; size: -; D: TRBD1
CDR3: CASSRGGRVYEQYF; DNA: TGTGCCAGCAGTAGGGGGGGGAGGGTCTACGAGCAGTACTTC; V: TRBV27; J: TRBJ2-7; size: -; D: -
CDR3: CAADRNYGYTF; DNA: TGTGCCGCCGACAGGAACTATGGCTACACCTTC; V: TRBV2; J: TRBJ1-2; size: -; D: -
CDR3: CASSLRQGARDGYTF; DNA: TGTGCCAGTAGTCTACGGCAGGGGGCTAGAGATGGCTACACCTTC; V: TRBV19; J: TRBJ1-2; size: -; D: TRBD1
CDR3: CASSLAGVGQPQHF; DNA: TGTGCCAGCAGTTTAGCAGGGGTAGGTCAGCCCCAGCATTTT; V: TRBV27; J: TRBJ1-5; size: -; D: -
CDR3: CASSAPGQGSLTEAFF; DNA: TGCGCCAGCAGCGCACCGGGACAGGGGTCGCTCACTGAAGCTTTCTTT; V: TRBV5-1; J: TRBJ1-1; size: -; D: TRBD1
CDR3: CASSPSERGGSQPQHF; DNA: TGTGCCAGCAGCCCCTCGGAGCGGGGGGGCAGTCAGCCCCAGCATTTT; V: TRBV7-8; J: TRBJ1-5; size: -; D: -
CDR3: CASSIWVEQHYGYTF; DNA: TGTGCCAGTAGTATATGGGTGGAACAGCACTATGGCTACACCTTC; V: TRBV19; J: TRBJ1-2; size: -; D: -
CDR3: CASRVVPGVEQYF; DNA: TGTGCCAGCAGAGTGGTCCCGGGTGTTGAGCAGTACTTC; V: TRBV28; J: TRBJ2-7; size: -; D: -
CDR3: CASRGLLTEAFF; DNA: TGTGCCAGCAGGGGCCTACTCACTGAAGCTTTCTTT; V: TRBV6-1; J: TRBJ1-1; size: -; D: -
CDR3: CASSQYTGLAGRRQYF; DNA: TGCGCCAGCAGCCAATATACCGGACTAGCGGGGAGAAGGCAGTATTTT; V: TRBV4-1; J: TRBJ2-3; size: -; D: TRBD2
CDR3: CASSWDFTDTQYF; DNA: TGTGCCAGCAGCTGGGACTTCACAGATACGCAGTATTTT; V: TRBV5-6; J: TRBJ2-3; size: few; D: -
CDR3: CASTHSGGSSYEQYF; DNA: TGTGCCAGCACCCATAGCGGGGGAAGCTCCTACGAGCAGTACTTC; V: TRBV6-1; J: TRBJ2-7; size: -; D: TRBD2
CDR3: CASSFIRDRGTDTQYF; DNA: TGTGCCAGCAGTTTTATCCGGGACAGGGGGACAGATACGCAGTATTTT; V: TRBV28; J: TRBJ2-3; size: many; D: TRBD1
CDR3: CASSPSGTGGRSPLHF; DNA: TGTGCCAGCAGCCCCTCGGGGACAGGGGGACGATCACCCCTCCACTTT; V: TRBV7-6; J: TRBJ1-6; size: -; D: TRBD1
CDR3: CASSLSPSGCYEQYF; DNA: TGTGCCAGCAGTTTATCTCCTAGCGGGTGCTACGAGCAGTACTTC; V: TRBV27; J: TRBJ2-7; size: -; D: TRBD2